The clone carrying this T cell receptor (beta chain) was counted many times. Its cognate antigen is unknown. The data belong to a study of regulatory T cells in long-lasting Graves disease. Study-level points and caveats: Repertoires from persistent disease leaned toward TRBV28, TRBJ1-2 and TRBJ2-5. Among persistent patients, a larger number of public clonotypes were shared (roughly 2,900) than among newly diagnosed patients (roughly 1,000).

The CDR3 covers 13 residues. Germline values: CDR1 MNHEY, CDR2 SMNVEV (reference sequence). V was clipped by 2 bases and J by 7 bases; unmatched bases: 4. For TCR beta, libraries came from iRepertoire HTBI primers and Arm-PCR of CDR3 regions. A single record per CDR3 protein comes from TCRdb applying MiXCR to the multiplex PCR reads. This sample has 200,000 to 250,000 distinct CDR3 sequences, with about 16% found just once. The time point: newly diagnosed GD, antithyroid drugs for less than 3 months. RNA from PBMCs was the source of the TCR library. Patients were from an endocrinology department in Xi'an, China. Peripheral blood, at approximately 9 milliliters, went into EDTA tubes.

The sequencing here drew on peripheral blood mononuclear cells (PBMCs), taken at new diagnosis, from a patient treated with antithyroid drugs. The chain employs TRBV27 and TRBJ1-1; 7 bases match TRBD1. This receptor was obtained from a female donor with Graves disease. CDR3 DNA sequence: TGTGCCAGCAGTTTACACACAGGGGTTGAAGCTTTCTTT. Translated: CASSLHTGVEAFF.